This section outlines one T cell receptor beta chain sequence together with its context. Its antigen is as yet unknown. This record comes from a study of OX40 agonist ivuxolimab in advanced cancers. The assay was immunoSEQ multiplex PCR, and TCRdb's table has in-frame clones only and misses some. The sample lists approximately 90,000 clones; around nine tenths were seen once. The CDR3 contains 13 residues. Germline V gene lookup returns CDR1 LGHNT and CDR2 FRNRAP. The V gene end was trimmed by 1 base and the J gene end by 8 bases; junction bases not matched to a gene: 0. Whole-study results and caveats: Mean expanded clone counts were higher in CD8+ than CD4+ T cells. Some patients who did not respond also had low normalized T-cell clonal expansion.

This TCR was sampled from an adult with an advanced solid tumor such as melanoma, head and neck, liver or kidney cancer. The chain employs TRBV12-5 and TRBJ1-2; TRBD1 matches at 11 bases. The sample here was CD4+ or CD8+ T cells sorted from blood, taken in a trial of the OX40 agonist ivuxolimab. The CDR3 is CASGLGTGGGYTF. DNA of the CDR3: TGTGCTAGTGGTTTGGGGACAGGGGGCGGCTACACCTTC.